These T cell receptor beta chains were read from a single sample in a study of early T cells in non-severe SARS-CoV-2 infection. One entry per CDR3 protein results from TCRdb running MiXCR on the 5' RACE reads. The sample yields about 37,000 distinct CDR3 sequences, 4.5% to 7% seen once. Sequencing input: whole blood. The receptors come from an adult who was a healthcare worker with PCR-confirmed SARS-CoV-2 infection or an uninfected control (not recorded which). Both conserved end residues are trimmed from each CDR3.

V gene,CDR3 length,J gene,CDR3 protein
TRBV7-3,11,TRBJ1-2,ASSLPGGGGYT
TRBV6-2/TRBV6-3,14,TRBJ2-2,ASSPWTGGASGELF
TRBV2,14,TRBJ2-6,ASSPGQGLGANVLT
TRBV27,13,TRBJ2-7,ASSLSSPRGDEQY
TRBV7-3,12,TRBJ2-3,ASSLIAGTDTQY
TRBV20-1,10,TRBJ1-2,SARGDFFGYT
TRBV6-2/TRBV6-3,14,TRBJ1-3,ASTSPDVATGNTIY
TRBV15,10,TRBJ2-2,ATSAKGGELF
TRBV7-2,11,TRBJ2-1,ASSLDRAREQF
TRBV6-6,12,TRBJ1-3,ASKDTGAGNTIY
TRBV10-2,13,TRBJ2-1,ASSGLAPFYNEQF
TRBV7-9,13,TRBJ2-3,ASSLVGESTDTQY
TRBV24-1,15,TRBJ2-2,ATSDWGLGTNTGELF
TRBV7-8,11,TRBJ2-5,ASSFGPKETQY
TRBV6-2/TRBV6-3,13,TRBJ2-7,ASSPPVIPTYEQY
TRBV3-1,10,TRBJ2-6,ASSHRANVLT
TRBV20-1,13,TRBJ1-1,SAIEPNSLGTEAF
TRBV27,12,TRBJ2-1,ASSFLLARDEQF
TRBV12-3/TRBV12-4,12,TRBJ2-7,ASTSAGGVHEQY
TRBV4-1,11,TRBJ1-5,ASSPYKDQPQH
TRBV12-3/TRBV12-4,13,TRBJ1-6,ASSLGVTLRSPLH
TRBV11-2,12,TRBJ1-1,ASSLRTGRTEAF
TRBV9,8,TRBJ2-7,ASSVAEQY
TRBV19,13,TRBJ2-2,ASSTQASNTGELF
TRBV19,12,TRBJ2-7,ASSQGVALYEQY
TRBV20-1,16,TRBJ2-1,SARAPGLVGRSLNEQF
TRBV6-2/TRBV6-3,14,TRBJ1-1,ASSYSMERDDTEAF
TRBV29-1,12,TRBJ1-5,SVVTGLGNQPQH
TRBV25-1,14,TRBJ1-6,ASSDRRSSYNSPLH
TRBV7-9,10,TRBJ1-1,ASSHSDAEAF
TRBV6-6,13,TRBJ1-5,ASSYSIGVRQPQH
TRBV28,12,TRBJ2-3,ASGLEGVSDTQY
TRBV7-6,12,TRBJ2-5,VSSLRGRQETQY
TRBV20-1,13,TRBJ2-1,SAFPLAGGQLGQF
TRBV5-1,13,TRBJ1-3,ASKGQASSGNTIY
TRBV12-3/TRBV12-4,14,TRBJ1-2,ASSFWTGGDFNGYT
TRBV10-3,15,TRBJ2-1,AISDFVWRGDDNEQF
TRBV6-5,14,TRBJ2-7,ASSYSGTSGSYEQY
TRBV7-8,11,TRBJ1-2,ASSYEPNYGYT
TRBV7-3,11,TRBJ2-7,ASSLIGGDEQY
TRBV6-6,15,TRBJ1-5,ASSYSGRGRDNQPQH
TRBV2,9,TRBJ2-7,ASMSSYEQY
TRBV20-1,14,TRBJ1-1,SARDVGQAYLAEAF
TRBV7-2,13,TRBJ1-6,ASSLSRVANSPLH
TRBV20-1,12,TRBJ1-1,SASQGGGNTEAF
TRBV12-3/TRBV12-4,15,TRBJ2-2,ASSLRPTGGKTGELF